The 32 T cell receptor beta chains reported below all come from one sample, sequenced in a study of blood T cell repertoires in COVID-19. Profiling relied on immunoSEQ multiplex PCR, and the TCRdb table lists in-frame clones only, not all of them. The sample has 110,000 to 150,000 clones; about nine tenths are singletons. The sample comprised peripheral blood. The receptors here all came from a man aged 50 or older with active or convalescent COVID-19.

The V call is TRBV19, the J call TRBJ1-2; 8 bases are shared with TRBD1. Germline V gives CDR1 LNHDA, CDR2 SQIVND (reference sequence). CDR3 length: 12 amino acids. Germline trimming cut 7 bases from V and 7 bases from J; bases unmatched to any gene: 5. The CDR3 nucleotides read TGTGCCAGTATGACAGGGGTCAGTGGCTACACCTTC. This translates into CASMTGVSGYTF.

V usage is TRBV7-8 and J usage is TRBJ1-1; possible D gene TRBD1, 5 bases. Germline V lookup: CDR1 SGHVS, CDR2 FQNEAQ. V gave up 3 bases and J gave up 0 bases, with 11 bases separating them. The CDR3 has 15 amino acids. CDR3: CASSLKGHLNTEAFF. CDR3 bases: TGTGCCAGCAGCTTGAAGGGGCACTTGAACACTGAAGCTTTCTTT.

The chain has TRBV15 and TRBJ2-5; tentative D call: TRBD1 (6 bases). Germline V lookup: CDR1 LNHNV, CDR2 YYDKDF (reference sequence). The CDR3 has 14 residues. V was cut by 6 bases and J by 1 base, with 12 bases left in between. CDR3 DNA sequence: TGTGCCACCAGGGGACACCCCTCCCAAGAGACCCAGTACTTC. Translated: CATRGHPSQETQYF.

A single count supports this clone. This chain links TRBV28 with TRBJ2-7, with D perhaps TRBD1 (6 bases). This CDR3 has 15 amino acids. V lost 2 bases and J 6 bases, leaving 17 bases between the germline ends. Per the germline V gene, CDR1 is MDHEN and CDR2 is SYDVKM. The CDR3 spells CASSLTGPPGPEQYF. DNA of the CDR3: TGTGCCAGCAGTTTAACAGGGCCGCCGGGCCCCGAGCAGTACTTC.

The rearrangement uses TRBV3-1 (or the pseudogene TRBV3-2) and TRBJ2-1, with D perhaps TRBD2 (5 bases). The V end lost 1 base, the J end lost 1 base, and 8 bases lay between the germline ends. Germline V gene data show CDR1 as LGHDT and CDR2 as YNNKEL (reference sequence). The CDR3 contains 15 residues. Here the CDR3 reads CASSQARESYNEQFF. The CDR3 DNA reads TGTGCCAGCAGCCAAGCTCGGGAATCCTACAATGAGCAGTTCTTC.

The chain is built from TRBV18 and TRBJ1-2, with 8 positions matching TRBD1. Germline CDR1 reads KGHSH; CDR2 reads LQKENI. The CDR3 is made up of 17 amino acids. V gave up 2 bases and J gave up 0 bases; unmatched junction bases: 8. The chain's CDR3 is CASSPMGQASTNYGYTF. CDR3 sequence (DNA): TGTGCCAGCTCACCAATGGGACAGGCATCCACTAACTATGGCTACACCTTC.

This chain connects TRBV6-5 to TRBJ1-2; maybe TRBD1 (5 bases). V dropped 0 bases and J dropped 8 bases, with 16 bases sitting between them. This CDR3 comprises 15 residues. Germline CDR1 and CDR2: MNHEY and SVGAGI. CDR3 amino acids: CASSYSQGTPGGYTF. CDR3 DNA: TGTGCCAGCAGTTACTCGCAGGGAACCCCCGGGGGCTACACCTTC.

The V call is TRBV10-3, the J call TRBJ2-7; the D gene is possibly TRBD2 (6 bases). This CDR3 is 13 amino acids long. With 7 bases removed from V and 4 bases from J, the gap between germline ends came to 14 bases. Germline CDR1 and CDR2: ENHRY and SYGVKD. In DNA form, the CDR3 reads TGTGCCATCACAGGGACTCGAGGGTACGAGCAGTACTTC. It encodes CAITGTRGYEQYF.

This chain joins TRBV7-2 and TRBJ2-4, with D possibly matching TRBD2 (5 bases). Trimming shortened V by 3 bases and J by 7 bases, and 7 bases separated the two germline ends. CDR1 and CDR2 (germline): SGHTA, FQGNSA. The CDR3 covers 12 residues. CDR3 DNA sequence: TGTGCCAGCAGCTTCGGACTGAACATTCAGTACTTC. It yields the protein CASSFGLNIQYF.

This chain uses TRBV7-9 with TRBJ2-5; D not certain. Germline loops: CDR1 SEHNR, CDR2 FQNEAQ (reference sequence). The CDR3 is 11 amino acids. Trimming cost V 5 bases and J 5 bases, with 6 bases left between them. The CDR3 reads CASSRRETQYF. For the CDR3, the DNA is TGTGCCAGCAGCCGCAGGGAGACCCAGTACTTC.

This sequence joins TRBV10-3 and TRBJ1-1; D call uncertain. CDR1 is ENHRY, CDR2 SYGVKD, per germline. V was shortened by 6 bases and J by 4 bases, with 15 bases between the two germline ends. The CDR3 is made up of 14 amino acids. The chain's CDR3 is CAIRVGRGSTEAFF. The CDR3 nucleotides read TGTGCCATCAGAGTAGGGCGAGGGAGCACTGAAGCTTTCTTT.

The chain is built from TRBV28 and TRBJ1-5; D remains unclear. The germline V gene has CDR1 MDHEN and CDR2 SYDVKM. Trimming stripped 7 bases from V and 0 bases from J, with 13 bases between. The CDR3 contains 15 residues. Here the CDR3 reads CASKMERNSNQPQHF. DNA of the CDR3: TGTGCCAGCAAAATGGAGCGGAATAGCAATCAGCCCCAGCATTTT.

The genes are TRBV6-5 and TRBJ1-2; maybe TRBD1 (6 bases). Germline CDR1 reads MNHEY; CDR2 reads SVGAGI. The CDR3 has 15 amino acids. With 4 bases removed from V and 0 bases from J, the gap between germline ends came to 12 bases. CDR3 bases: TGTGCCAGCAGTTCACGACAGGCTCCTAACTATGGCTACACCTTC. Its translation: CASSSRQAPNYGYTF.

This rearrangement joins TRBV7-9 to TRBJ1-2; 7 bases agree with TRBD1. With V trimmed by 3 bases and J by 6 bases, 4 bases remained unmatched. This CDR3 is built from 13 residues. Germline CDR1 and CDR2: SEHNR and FQNEAQ (reference sequence). The CDR3 DNA reads as TGTGCCAGCAGCTTGGAAGGGGGCCATGGCTACACCTTC. Its translation is CASSLEGGHGYTF.

The gene calls are TRBV18 and TRBJ2-3; 9 bases match TRBD1. Per the germline V gene, CDR1 is KGHSH and CDR2 is LQKENI. The CDR3 extends over 15 amino acids. Trimming cost V 3 bases and J 4 bases; bases outside gene matches: 5. CDR3 sequence: CASSPGTGRPDTQYF. CDR3 sequence (DNA): TGTGCCAGCTCACCGGGGACAGGGCGGCCAGATACGCAGTATTTT.

This chain links TRBV18 with TRBJ2-5; 12 bases align to TRBD2. V was pared by 3 bases and J by 2 bases, with 4 bases of the junction left unmatched. Germline V lookup: CDR1 KGHSH, CDR2 LQKENI. The CDR3 spans 16 residues. DNA for the CDR3: TGTGCCAGCTCACCCTACGGACTAGCGGGACAAGAGACCCAGTACTTC. This sequence encodes CASSPYGLAGQETQYF. The full variable domain, with the rest looked up from reference TRBV18 and TRBJ2-5, is NAGVMQNPRHLVRRRGQEARLRCSPMKGHSHVYWYRQLPEEGLKFMVYLQKENIIDESGMPKERFSAEFPKEGPSILRIQQVVRGDSAAYFCASSPYGLAGQETQYFGPGTRLLVL.

The genes are TRBV4-1 and TRBJ2-7; possibly TRBD1 for D (6 bases). Germline CDR1 is MGHRA and CDR2 is YSYEKL. The CDR3 extends over 16 amino acids. V was pared by 3 bases and J by 3 bases, with 18 bases between. This CDR3 reads CASSHGTPGQGYEQYF. DNA of the CDR3: TGCGCCAGCAGCCACGGGACACCGGGGCAAGGCTACGAGCAGTACTTC.

The chain recombines TRBV5-1 with TRBJ2-1, with TRBD2 matching 8 bases. CDR3 size: 17 residues. From germline, CDR1 is SGHRS and CDR2 YFSETQ. J was trimmed by 1 base and V by 4 bases; bases with no gene match: 10. The CDR3: CASSLGAGTRSYNEQFF. CDR3 DNA sequence: TGCGCCAGCAGCCTCGGAGCCGGGACTAGGTCCTACAATGAGCAGTTCTTC.

This chain connects TRBV11-2 to TRBJ1-2; D is possibly TRBD1 (6 bases). CDR3 size: 13 residues. CDR1 and CDR2 (germline): SGHAT, FQNNGV. Trimming stripped 1 base from V and 3 bases from J, with 6 bases between. The CDR3 coding sequence is TGTGCCAGCAGCTTAGCAGGGGACTATGGCTACACCTTC. Amino acids: CASSLAGDYGYTF.

The count of this clone is one. The CDR3 loop reads CASSDRGRTNEKLFF. CDR3 bases: TGTGCCAGTAGCGACAGGGGGCGAACTAATGAAAAACTGTTTTTT. The J gene is TRBJ1-4, the V gene TRBV19; 10 bases fit TRBD1. There are 15 residues in the CDR3. CDR1 is LNHDA, CDR2 SQIVND, per germline (reference sequence). The V gene end was trimmed by 6 bases and the J gene end by 1 base; junction bases not matched to a gene: 2.

Here the CDR3 reads CASSLRGNSPLHF. In nucleotides, the CDR3 is TGTGCCAGCAGCCTTAGGGGGAATTCACCCCTCCACTTT. This chain uses TRBV12-3 or TRBV12-4 with TRBJ1-6; the D gene is possibly TRBD1 (6 bases). V lost 6 bases and J lost 7, with 10 bases in between. This CDR3 contains 13 residues.

This clone was counted between two and nine times. The genes are TRBV5-1 and TRBJ2-7; 8 bases match TRBD2. V gave up 1 base and J gave up 2 bases; unmatched junction bases: 8. The CDR3 loop spans 16 amino acids. Germline loops: CDR1 SGHRS, CDR2 YFSETQ. CDR3 nucleotides: TGCGCCAGCAGCTTGTCGGACACTAGCGGAGCCTACGAGCAGTACTTC. Translation gives CASSLSDTSGAYEQYF.

This chain connects TRBV27 to TRBJ1-1, with unresolved D. Between the trimmed V and J ends, which lost 3 bases and 1 base, there was a span of 6 bases. Germline V CDR1 and CDR2: MNHEY, SMNVEV (reference sequence). This CDR3 has 13 amino acids. The CDR3 region is CASSFSGNTEAFF. CDR3 DNA: TGTGCCAGCAGTTTCTCGGGGAACACTGAAGCTTTCTTT.

The chain recombines TRBV5-1 with TRBJ2-1; 8 positions agree with TRBD1. With 4 bases clipped from V and 0 bases from J, the junction kept 9 bases outside the gene matches. The CDR3 has 17 amino acids. The germline gives CDR1 SGHRS, CDR2 YFSETQ. CDR3 sequence reads: CASSEGQVGGSYNEQFF. The DNA of the CDR3 is TGCGCCAGCAGCGAGGGACAGGTCGGTGGCTCCTACAATGAGCAGTTCTTC.

This chain joins TRBV18 and TRBJ1-5; D is unresolved. CDR1 is KGHSH and CDR2 is LQKENI in the germline V gene. V was shortened by 1 base and J by 2 bases, with 12 bases between the two germline ends. The CDR3 spans 16 residues. The CDR3 bases are TGTGCCAGCTCACCACGGAGTACGGCGGGCAATCAGCCCCAGCATTTT. Protein sequence: CASSPRSTAGNQPQHF.

CDR3 DNA: TGCGCCAGCAGCCCCTCACTAGCGGGAGGCCTGAGAGTCGGCACAGATACGCAGTATTTT. It is translated as CASSPSLAGGLRVGTDTQYF. The chain combines TRBV5-1 with TRBJ2-3; 12 bases agree with TRBD2. The CDR3 has 20 residues. After removal of 4 bases from V and 1 base from J, the junction contained 16 bases not matched to a gene. Germline V gives CDR1 SGHRS, CDR2 YFSETQ.

The genes are TRBV7-2 and TRBJ1-2; 7 positions agree with TRBD1. Germline V CDR1 and CDR2: SGHTA, FQGNSA. Trimming took 3 bases from V and 7 from J; bases not matched to a gene: 14. The CDR3 covers 16 residues. The CDR3 protein is CASSFPPGQKATGYTF. In DNA, the CDR3 is TGTGCCAGCAGCTTCCCCCCGGGACAGAAAGCCACTGGCTACACCTTC.

V and J are TRBV18 and TRBJ2-7; D might be TRBD1 (8 bases). The V gene's germline CDR1 is KGHSH and CDR2 LQKENI. V dropped 3 bases and J dropped 6 bases, with 15 bases sitting between them. The CDR3 contains 14 residues. The CDR3 DNA follows: TGTGCCAGCTCACCCGGACAGGGACTACGCGAGCAGTACTTC. Translated: CASSPGQGLREQYF.

V gene TRBV19 combines with J gene TRBJ1-5; unclear D gene. This CDR3 has 16 amino acids. V lost 4 bases to trimming and J lost 0 bases, with 13 bases between them. CDR1 is LNHDA and CDR2 is SQIVND in the germline V gene (reference sequence). This CDR3 is CASSTPGRGSNQPQHF. The CDR3 DNA reads TGTGCCAGTAGTACCCCAGGACGGGGTAGCAATCAGCCCCAGCATTTT.

The J gene is TRBJ2-5, the V gene TRBV5-5; 10 nucleotides line up with TRBD1. Trimming removed 4 bases from V and 5 bases from J; junction bases left unmatched: 5. The CDR3 covers 14 residues. Germline V gives CDR1 SGHKS, CDR2 YYEKEE (reference sequence). The CDR3 loop is CASSLDRGDETQYF. The CDR3 DNA reads as TGTGCCAGCAGCCTGGACAGGGGGGACGAGACCCAGTACTTC.

This chain uses TRBV7-2 with TRBJ2-7; the D gene is possibly TRBD2 (5 bases). Germline CDR1 SGHTA, CDR2 FQGNSA. V lost 0 bases and J 12 bases, leaving 15 bases between the germline ends. The CDR3 covers 13 residues. CDR3: CASSLAEAGGWYF. The CDR3 region has the DNA TGTGCCAGCAGCTTAGCGGAGGCAGGAGGTTGGTACTTC.

V usage is TRBV5-1 and J usage is TRBJ2-3; 11 bases map to TRBD1. The J segment lost 4 bases and the V segment lost 0 bases, leaving 4 bases of the junction unmatched. Germline CDR1 SGHRS, CDR2 YFSETQ. This CDR3 is 16 amino acids long. CDR3: CASSLARTGGSDTQYF. In DNA, the CDR3 is TGCGCCAGCAGCTTGGCCAGGACAGGGGGCTCAGATACGCAGTATTTT.